This T cell receptor (beta chain) was sequenced for a study of blood T cell repertoires in COVID-19. For the study at large: Sources were T cells, B-cell-depleted T cells, or PBMCs; the material itself was cDNA or gDNA.

J lost 8 bases, V lost 5 bases, and 10 bases had no gene match. The CDR3 runs 15 residues. Germline V CDR1 and CDR2: SGHTA, FQGNSA. Per the authors' pipeline: Amplification of reference gene primers provided the estimated nucleated cell counts. Data came from immunoSEQ multiplex PCR; TCRdb stores just in-frame clones and leaves some out. V and J calls plus clone size are reproduced from that table; the DNA served to infer D and trimming. The sample has approximately 89,000 clones; 85% to 90% are singletons. The chain employs TRBV7-2 and TRBJ2-1; TRBD2 matches at 9 bases. The TCR comes from a woman in her 70s with acute or convalescent COVID-19. The material sequenced was peripheral blood. CDR3 nucleotides: TGTGCCAGCAGCCCCGGGACTAGCATAGACGATGAGCAGTTCTTC. This sequence encodes CASSPGTSIDDEQFF.